The rows below give T cell receptor beta chains drawn from one sample of a study of technical replicates of blood from a few donors. Data came from immunoSEQ multiplex PCR; TCRdb stores just in-frame clones and leaves some out. Of under 100,000 clones detected, around 96% appear once; the ten largest clones hold around 0.28%. Sequencing was performed on T cells isolated from PBMCs. The receptors derive from a human donor in good health. The conserved cysteine and the conserved F or W are not part of the CDR3 here. The D gene is left open where the match is weak.

d_gene: TRBD1
j_gene: TRBJ2-7
v_gene: TRBV19
CDR3aa: ASSGTGSLEQY

d_gene: TRBD2
j_gene: TRBJ2-1
v_gene: TRBV25-1
CDR3aa: ASSELGLVPNSYNEQF

d_gene: NA
j_gene: TRBJ2-7
v_gene: TRBV4-2
CDR3aa: ASSQAAGSSDEQY

d_gene: TRBD1
j_gene: TRBJ1-5
v_gene: TRBV5-6
CDR3aa: ASSYLGQPNQPQH

d_gene: NA
j_gene: TRBJ2-7
v_gene: TRBV4-1
CDR3aa: ASSFGQSYEQY

d_gene: TRBD2
j_gene: TRBJ2-7
v_gene: TRBV27
CDR3aa: ASTRGSSTHEQY

d_gene: NA
j_gene: TRBJ2-6
v_gene: TRBV28
CDR3aa: ASSFALGTSGANVLT

d_gene: NA
j_gene: TRBJ2-3
v_gene: TRBV7-3
CDR3aa: ASSRLGQGTDTQY

d_gene: TRBD2
j_gene: TRBJ2-1
v_gene: TRBV5-6
CDR3aa: ASSILAGEQF

d_gene: NA
j_gene: TRBJ2-1
v_gene: TRBV6-1
CDR3aa: ASKLRGYEQF

d_gene: TRBD1
j_gene: TRBJ2-7
v_gene: TRBV11-3
CDR3aa: ASSFGTGAGEQY

d_gene: TRBD2
j_gene: TRBJ2-1
v_gene: TRBV5-1
CDR3aa: ASSFSKREVNEQF

d_gene: NA
j_gene: TRBJ1-1
v_gene: TRBV9
CDR3aa: ASTQVSTEAF

d_gene: TRBD2
j_gene: TRBJ2-3
v_gene: TRBV4-1
CDR3aa: ASSQESGRTDTQY